The 25 T cell receptor beta chains given below trace back to one sample, sequenced in a study of cytomegalovirus exposure and HLA in healthy donors. The PCR was carried out with 60 Vbeta primers and 13 Jbeta primers. The repertoire was sequenced with immunoSEQ multiplex PCR; TCRdb's copy has only in-frame clones and lacks some. Altogether about 120,000 clones are present, roughly four fifths being singletons, with the ten largest covering 11%. Material for sequencing was PBMCs. These receptors were taken from a male donor in good health and CMV-seropositive.

This clone has a handful of counts. The junction does not match germline at one end; this may be a read error. This chain joins TRBV7-3 and TRBJ2-1; D is undetermined. The CDR3 is made up of 12 amino acids. CDR1 SGHTA and CDR2 FQGTGA come from the germline V gene. The CDR3 spells CASSSYSNELFF. DNA of the CDR3: TGTGCCAGCAGCTCCTATTCCAATGAGCTGTTCTTC. The full variable domain, with the rest looked up from reference TRBV7-3 and TRBJ2-1, is GAGVSQTPSNKVTEKGKYVELRCDPISGHTALYWYRQSLGQGPEFLIYFQGTGAADDSGLPNDRFFAVRPEGSVSTLKIQRTERGDSAVYLCASSSYSNELFFGPGTRLTVL.

This chain joins TRBV15 and TRBJ2-7; 8 bases match TRBD1. V lost 4 bases to trimming and J lost 2 bases; unmatched junction nucleotides: 7. Per the germline V gene, CDR1 is LNHNV and CDR2 is YYDKDF (reference sequence). The length of the CDR3 is 15 residues. DNA of the CDR3: TGTGCCACCAGCAAAGAGGACAGGGCGGCCTACGAGCAGTACTTC. Protein product: CATSKEDRAAYEQYF.

This chain uses TRBV27 with TRBJ2-3; D gene unclear. The germline V and J ends were trimmed by 2 bases and 1 base, with 4 bases remaining between them. The length of the CDR3 is 13 residues. Germline-derived CDR1 and CDR2 are MNHEY and SMNVEV (reference sequence). The CDR3 loop is CASSLGGTDTQYF. In nucleotides, the CDR3 is TGTGCCAGCAGTTTAGGAGGCACAGATACGCAGTATTTT.

This sequence joins TRBV7-8 and TRBJ2-3; D gene unclear. Germline lookup yields CDR1 SGHVS and CDR2 FQNEAQ. The CDR3 is made up of 16 amino acids. Trimming left V 2 bases short and J 0 bases short, with 12 bases between. The CDR3 region has the DNA TGTGCCAGCAGCTTATACGAGGATACTAGCACAGATACGCAGTATTTT. This sequence encodes CASSLYEDTSTDTQYF.

The V and J genes are TRBV19 and TRBJ2-2, with TRBD2 identical over 7 bases. This CDR3 is built from 16 residues. Germline V gene sequence: CDR1 LNHDA, CDR2 SQIVND (reference sequence). The ends lost 4 bases at V and 2 bases at J; junction bases unmatched: 7. CDR3 residues: CASSSAGVDNTGELFF. The DNA of the CDR3 is TGTGCCAGTAGTAGTGCGGGGGTCGATAACACCGGGGAGCTGTTTTTT.

V and J are TRBV5-5 and TRBJ2-7, with D maybe TRBD1 (5 bases). The V end lost 4 bases, the J end lost 0 bases, and 8 bases lay between the germline ends. Germline-derived CDR1 and CDR2 are SGHKS and YYEKEE (reference sequence). This CDR3 region has 13 residues. As DNA, the CDR3 is TGTGCCAGCAGCCTGGACACCTCCTACGAGCAGTACTTC. Amino acid sequence: CASSLDTSYEQYF.

This chain connects TRBV25-1 to TRBJ2-3; a weak D match, TRBD2 (5 bases). This CDR3 has 13 residues. Germline-derived CDR1 and CDR2 are MGHDK and SYGVNS. The V gene lost 10 bases and the J gene lost 7 bases, with 18 bases spanning the gap. Here the CDR3 DNA reads TGTGCCACCCAGGACCTCCCCGGGAATACGCAGTATTTT. Amino acid sequence: CATQDLPGNTQYF.

The rearrangement uses TRBV14 and TRBJ2-2; D gene unclear. Trimming shortened V by 5 bases and J by 5 bases, and 9 bases separated the two germline ends. CDR1 and CDR2 from the germline V gene are SGHDN and FVKESK. This CDR3 comprises 13 residues. The DNA for the CDR3 is TGTGCCAGCAGCGCTAGTTTGACCGGGGAGCTGTTTTTT. This sequence encodes CASSASLTGELFF.

The genes are TRBV30 and TRBJ1-5, with 7 bases identical to TRBD1. J was trimmed by 5 bases and V by 1 base; bases with no gene match: 2. CDR3 size: 13 residues. The germline CDR1 and CDR2 sequences are GTSNPN and SVGIG (reference sequence). This CDR3 is CAWSGQGDQPQHF. The CDR3 nucleotides read TGTGCCTGGAGTGGACAGGGCGATCAGCCCCAGCATTTT.

This clone was observed once. The chain joins TRBV18 to TRBJ2-7, with 11 bases identical to TRBD2. The germline V gene encodes CDR1 KGHSH and CDR2 LQKENI. The CDR3 is made up of 16 amino acids. V gave up 2 bases and J gave up 1 base; unmatched junction bases: 4. CDR3 in amino acids: CASSPGLAGQSYEQYF. Written as DNA, the CDR3 is TGTGCCAGCTCACCAGGACTAGCGGGTCAATCCTACGAGCAGTACTTC. Full variable domain (rest looked up from reference TRBV18 and TRBJ2-7): NAGVMQNPRHLVRRRGQEARLRCSPMKGHSHVYWYRQLPEEGLKFMVYLQKENIIDESGMPKERFSAEFPKEGPSILRIQQVVRGDSAAYFCASSPGLAGQSYEQYFGPGTRLTVT.

The chain couples TRBV7-2 to TRBJ1-3, with no clear D. Germline CDR1 is SGHTA and CDR2 is FQGNSA. The CDR3 has 16 amino acids. V was cut by 3 bases and J by 0 bases, with 12 bases left in between. The chain's CDR3 is CASSLGRPRSGNTIYF. The CDR3 DNA reads as TGTGCCAGCAGCTTGGGCAGGCCCCGCTCTGGAAACACCATATATTTT.

This clone occurred once. This chain links TRBV25-1 with TRBJ1-4; 7 nucleotides align to TRBD1. V was pared by 6 bases and J by 4 bases, with 2 bases of the junction left unmatched. Germline CDR1 is MGHDK and CDR2 is SYGVNS. The CDR3 length is 13 residues. The CDR3 bases are TGTGCCAGCAGCCGGGACAGTAATGAAAAACTGTTTTTT. Residues: CASSRDSNEKLFF.

This sequence joins TRBV14 and TRBJ2-1, with a possible D match to TRBD2 (6 bases). Germline V gene data show CDR1 as SGHDN and CDR2 as FVKESK. This CDR3 comprises 17 residues. V was cut by 0 bases and J by 2 bases, with 14 bases left in between. CDR3 nucleotides: TGTGCCAGCAGCCAAGAGGTCGGGAGCCCTACCTACAATGAGCAGTTCTTC. Encoded protein: CASSQEVGSPTYNEQFF.

About this clone itself: The same CDR3 is also encoded by other DNA sequences in this sample. The rearrangement links TRBV27 to TRBJ1-5; TRBD1 is a possible D gene (5 bases). CDR1 is MNHEY and CDR2 is SMNVEV in the germline V gene (reference sequence). The V and J ends lost 2 bases and 0 bases respectively, with 5 bases between them. CDR3 length: 14 amino acids. The CDR3 DNA follows: TGTGCCAGCAGTTTAAGGGGTAGCAATCAGCCCCAGCATTTT. It codes for CASSLRGSNQPQHF.

This sequence joins TRBV7-3 and TRBJ2-6; possibly TRBD2 for D (7 bases). CDR1 is SGHTA, CDR2 FQGTGA, per germline. The CDR3 totals 16 residues. V was pared by 5 bases and J by 4 bases, with 15 bases between. The DNA of the CDR3 is TGTGCCAGCAGCCCAATGGGGGGGGGCGGGGCCAACGTCCTGACTTTC. Protein sequence: CASSPMGGGGANVLTF.

The chain uses TRBV19 and TRBJ1-4; 9 bases match TRBD1. Trimming removed 5 bases from V and 5 bases from J; junction bases left unmatched: 9. CDR1 and CDR2 (germline): LNHDA, SQIVND (reference sequence). The CDR3 sequence is 16 residues long. The CDR3 is CASSPRSTGGNEKLFF. Written as DNA, the CDR3 is TGTGCCAGTAGTCCTCGATCGACAGGGGGGAATGAAAAACTGTTTTTT.

The chain uses TRBV7-9 and TRBJ2-1, with D possibly matching TRBD2 (6 bases). The V and J ends lost 5 bases and 12 bases respectively, with 11 bases between them. The CDR3 has 11 amino acids. Germline V lookup: CDR1 SEHNR, CDR2 FQNEAQ (reference sequence). The CDR3 here is CASSPQEGQFF. The DNA for the CDR3 is TGTGCCAGCAGCCCCCAGGAGGGGCAGTTCTTC.

This clone has a handful of counts. V and J are TRBV19 and TRBJ2-1; no clear D. Germline loops: CDR1 LNHDA, CDR2 SQIVND (reference sequence). This CDR3 comprises 13 residues. The ends were cut back, 7 bases at V and 0 bases at J, with 7 bases in the middle. The CDR3, as DNA: TGTGCCAGTAAGGAGTTCTCCTACAATGAGCAGTTCTTC. This sequence encodes CASKEFSYNEQFF. The whole variable domain, remainder taken from reference TRBV19 and TRBJ2-1, is DGGITQSPKYLFRKEGQNVTLSCEQNLNHDAMYWYRQDPGQGLRLIYYSQIVNDFQKGDIAEGYSVSREKKESFPLTVTSAQKNPTAFYLCASKEFSYNEQFFGPGTRLTVL.

The rearrangement joins TRBV28 to TRBJ2-2, with D possibly TRBD2 on 6 matching bases. Germline values: CDR1 MDHEN, CDR2 SYDVKM. V lost 3 bases, J lost 3 bases, and 14 bases lay in between. The CDR3 sequence is 16 residues long. Written as DNA, the CDR3 is TGTGCCAGCAGTTTGGAACGGGAGAGGCACACCGGGGAGCTGTTTTTT. As protein: CASSLERERHTGELFF. Together with reference TRBV28 and TRBJ2-2, the CDR3 gives the full variable domain: DVKVTQSSRYLVKRTGEKVFLECVQDMDHENMFWYRQDPGLGLRLIYFSYDVKMKEKGDIPEGYSVSREKKERFSLILESASTNQTSMYLCASSLERERHTGELFFGEGSRLTVL.

The chain carries TRBV27 and TRBJ2-5, with TRBD1 matching over 7 bases. Germline CDR1 is MNHEY and CDR2 is SMNVEV (reference sequence). This CDR3 is built from 14 residues. V was clipped by 4 bases and J by 5 bases; unmatched bases: 7. In DNA form, the CDR3 reads TGTGCCAGCAGTTCCGAGACAGGGTGGGAGACCCAGTACTTC. As protein: CASSSETGWETQYF.

The V gene is TRBV19, the J gene TRBJ1-2; tentatively, D is TRBD1 (5 bases). The ends were cut back, 9 bases at V and 7 bases at J, with 12 bases in the middle. The CDR3 sequence is 11 residues long. CDR1 LNHDA and CDR2 SQIVND come from the germline V gene (reference sequence). The CDR3 DNA reads TGTGCCAGCGGGGACTTCTTTGGCTACACCTTC. It yields the protein CASGDFFGYTF.

This CDR3 is CASSLGGTGNTIYF. The CDR3 bases are TGTGCCAGCAGCTTAGGAGGGACTGGAAACACCATATATTTT. V usage is TRBV7-3 and J usage is TRBJ1-3; D is uncertain. CDR3 length equals 14 residues. Between the trimmed V and J ends, which lost 2 bases and 2 bases, there was a span of 7 bases. CDR1 SGHTA and CDR2 FQGTGA come from the germline V gene.

The V call is TRBV7-9, the J call TRBJ2-3; 9 bases match TRBD2. Per germline, CDR1 SEHNR and CDR2 FQNEAQ (reference sequence). The J segment lost 5 bases and the V segment lost 7 bases, leaving 7 bases of the junction unmatched. CDR3 length equals 14 residues. For the CDR3, the DNA is TGTGCCAGCACCCCGGGCGGGAGGGGAGATACGCAGTATTTT. It specifies CASTPGGRGDTQYF.

V usage is TRBV5-6 and J usage is TRBJ1-4, with TRBD1 identical over 9 bases. The CDR3 consists of 14 residues. Germline V lookup: CDR1 SGHDT, CDR2 YYEEEE. The V and J ends lost 4 bases and 8 bases, in that order; junction bases with no gene match: 6. In DNA form, the CDR3 reads TGTGCCAGCAGCCAAGGGACAGGGAGAGAAAAACTGTTTTTT. It is translated as CASSQGTGREKLFF.

This clone appeared once. The chain uses TRBV11-3 and TRBJ2-5; perhaps TRBD1 as D (6 bases). The germline V and J ends were trimmed by 0 bases and 7 bases, with 15 bases remaining between them. The germline V gene has CDR1 SGHNT and CDR2 YENEEA. The CDR3 has 15 amino acids. CDR3 loop: CASSLDPLQGGTQYF. The DNA of the CDR3 is TGTGCCAGCAGCTTAGATCCCCTCCAAGGGGGGACCCAGTACTTC.